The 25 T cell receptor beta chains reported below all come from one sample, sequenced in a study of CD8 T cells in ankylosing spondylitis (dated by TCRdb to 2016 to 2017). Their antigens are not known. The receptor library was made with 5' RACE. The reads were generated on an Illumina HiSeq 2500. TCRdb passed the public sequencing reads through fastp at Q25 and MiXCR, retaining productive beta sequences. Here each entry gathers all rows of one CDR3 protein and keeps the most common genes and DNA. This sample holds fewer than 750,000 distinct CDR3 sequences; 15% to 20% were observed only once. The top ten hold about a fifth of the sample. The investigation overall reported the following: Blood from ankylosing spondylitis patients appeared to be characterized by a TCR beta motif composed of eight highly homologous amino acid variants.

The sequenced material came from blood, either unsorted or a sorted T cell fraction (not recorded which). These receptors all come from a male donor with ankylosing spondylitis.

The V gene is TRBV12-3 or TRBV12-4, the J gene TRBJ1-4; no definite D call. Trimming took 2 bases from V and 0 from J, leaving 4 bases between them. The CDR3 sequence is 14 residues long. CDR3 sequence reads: CASSLFPTNEKLFF. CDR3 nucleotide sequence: TGTGCCAGCAGTTTATTTCCAACTAATGAAAAACTGTTTTTT.

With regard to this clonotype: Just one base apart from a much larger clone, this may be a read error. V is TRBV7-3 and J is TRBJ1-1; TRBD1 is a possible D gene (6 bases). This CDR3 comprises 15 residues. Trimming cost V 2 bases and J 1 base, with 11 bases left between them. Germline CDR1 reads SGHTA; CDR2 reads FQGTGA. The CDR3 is CASSLYGGGNTEAFF. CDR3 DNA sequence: TGTGCCAGCAGCTTATATGGAGGGGGGAACACTGAAGCTTTCTTT.

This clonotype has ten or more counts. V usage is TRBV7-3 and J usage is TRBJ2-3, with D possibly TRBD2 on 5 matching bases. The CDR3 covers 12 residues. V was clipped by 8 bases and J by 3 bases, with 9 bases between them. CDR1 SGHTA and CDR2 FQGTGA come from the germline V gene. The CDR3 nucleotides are TGTGCCAGCGGATCGGGGACAGATACGCAGTATTTT. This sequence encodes CASGSGTDTQYF.

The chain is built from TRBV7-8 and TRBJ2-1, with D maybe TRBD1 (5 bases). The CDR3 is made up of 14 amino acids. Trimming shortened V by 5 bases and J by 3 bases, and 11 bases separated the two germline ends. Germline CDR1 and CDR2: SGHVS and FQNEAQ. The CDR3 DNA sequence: TGTGCCAGCAGCCCGACGACAGTCTACAATGAGCAGTTCTTC. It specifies CASSPTTVYNEQFF.

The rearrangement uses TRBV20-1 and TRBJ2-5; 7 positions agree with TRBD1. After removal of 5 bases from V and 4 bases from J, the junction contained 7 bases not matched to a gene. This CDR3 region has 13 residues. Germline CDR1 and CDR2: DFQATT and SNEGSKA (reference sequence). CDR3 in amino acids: CSAERQGVETQYF. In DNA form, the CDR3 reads TGCAGTGCTGAACGACAGGGCGTAGAGACCCAGTACTTC.

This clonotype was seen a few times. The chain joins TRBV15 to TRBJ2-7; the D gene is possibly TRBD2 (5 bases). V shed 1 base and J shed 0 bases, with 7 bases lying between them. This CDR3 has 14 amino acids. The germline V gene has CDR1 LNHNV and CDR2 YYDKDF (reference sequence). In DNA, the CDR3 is TGTGCCACCAGCAGAGGCAGCGGCTCCTACGAGCAGTACTTC. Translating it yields CATSRGSGSYEQYF.

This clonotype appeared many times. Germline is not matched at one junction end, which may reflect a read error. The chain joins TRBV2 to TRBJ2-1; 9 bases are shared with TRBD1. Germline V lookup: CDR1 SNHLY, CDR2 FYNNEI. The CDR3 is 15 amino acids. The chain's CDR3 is CASREDRGAYNEQFF. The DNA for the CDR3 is TGTGCCAGCAGGGAAGACAGGGGGGCCTACAATGAGCAGTTCTTC.

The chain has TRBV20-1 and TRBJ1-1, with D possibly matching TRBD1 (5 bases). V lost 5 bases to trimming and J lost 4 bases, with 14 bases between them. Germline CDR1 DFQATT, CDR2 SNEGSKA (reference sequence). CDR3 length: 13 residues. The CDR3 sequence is CSARGVARTEAFF. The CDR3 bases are TGCAGTGCTCGAGGGGTTGCTCGCACTGAAGCTTTCTTT.

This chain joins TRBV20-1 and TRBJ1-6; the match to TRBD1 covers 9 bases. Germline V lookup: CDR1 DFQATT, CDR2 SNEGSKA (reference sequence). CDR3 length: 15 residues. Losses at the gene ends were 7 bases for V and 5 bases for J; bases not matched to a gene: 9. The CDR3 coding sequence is TGCAGTGAAGGGACCAGGGACAGGGATAATTCACCCCTCCACTTT. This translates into CSEGTRDRDNSPLHF.

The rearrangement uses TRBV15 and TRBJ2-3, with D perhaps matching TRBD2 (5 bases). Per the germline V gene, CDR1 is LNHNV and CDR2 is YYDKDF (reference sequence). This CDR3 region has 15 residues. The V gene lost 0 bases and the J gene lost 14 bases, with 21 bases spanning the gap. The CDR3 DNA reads TGTGCCACCAGCAGAGATCTTTTGGACTTCCAACTTCGGTATTTT. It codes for CATSRDLLDFQLRYF.

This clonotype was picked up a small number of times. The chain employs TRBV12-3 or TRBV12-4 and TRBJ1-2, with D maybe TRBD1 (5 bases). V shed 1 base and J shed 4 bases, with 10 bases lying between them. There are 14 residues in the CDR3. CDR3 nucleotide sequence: TGTGCCAGCAGTTTAGGAGGGGACGGCTATGGCTACACCTTC. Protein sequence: CASSLGGDGYGYTF.

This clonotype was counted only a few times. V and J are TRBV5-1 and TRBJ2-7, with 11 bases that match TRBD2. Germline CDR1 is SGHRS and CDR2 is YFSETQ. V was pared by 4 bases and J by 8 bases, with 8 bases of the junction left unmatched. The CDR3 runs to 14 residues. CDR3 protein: CASSQLAGAGQQYF. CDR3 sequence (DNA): TGCGCCAGCAGCCAACTAGCGGGGGCTGGGCAGCAGTACTTC.

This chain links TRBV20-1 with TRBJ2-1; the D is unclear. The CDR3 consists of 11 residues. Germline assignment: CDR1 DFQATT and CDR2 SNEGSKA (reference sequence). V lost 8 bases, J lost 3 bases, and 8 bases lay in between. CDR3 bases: TGCAGTAGAGCAGACTACAATGAGCAGTTCTTC. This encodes CSRADYNEQFF.

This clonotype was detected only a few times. CDR3 sequence: CASQEPSNQPQHF. CDR3 DNA: TGTGCCAGCCAAGAACCTAGCAATCAGCCCCAGCATTTT. The V call is TRBV28, the J call TRBJ1-5, with D uncertain. Germline V gives CDR1 MDHEN, CDR2 SYDVKM. This CDR3 has 13 amino acids. V lost 8 bases and J lost 0, with 8 bases in between. Based on the CDR3 plus reference TRBV28 and TRBJ1-5, the full variable domain is DVKVTQSSRYLVKRTGEKVFLECVQDMDHENMFWYRQDPGLGLRLIYFSYDVKMKEKGDIPEGYSVSREKKERFSLILESASTNQTSMYLCASQEPSNQPQHFGDGTRLSIL.

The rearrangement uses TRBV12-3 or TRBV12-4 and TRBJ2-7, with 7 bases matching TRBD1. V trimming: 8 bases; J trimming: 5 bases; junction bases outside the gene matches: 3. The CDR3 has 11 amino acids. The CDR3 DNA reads TGTGCCAGCGCCCAGGGGGACGAGCAGTACTTC. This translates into CASAQGDEQYF.

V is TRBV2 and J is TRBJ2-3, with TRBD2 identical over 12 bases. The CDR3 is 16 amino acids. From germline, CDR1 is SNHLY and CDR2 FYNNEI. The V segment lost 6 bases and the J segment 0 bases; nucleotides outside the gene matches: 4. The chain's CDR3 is CASRRTSGVSTDTQYF. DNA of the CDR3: TGTGCCAGCAGAAGGACTAGCGGGGTTAGCACAGATACGCAGTATTTT.

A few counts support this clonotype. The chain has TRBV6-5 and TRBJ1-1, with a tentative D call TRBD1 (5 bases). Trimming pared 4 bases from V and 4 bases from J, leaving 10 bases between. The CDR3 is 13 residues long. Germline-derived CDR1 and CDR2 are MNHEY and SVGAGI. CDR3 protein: CASSFQGPTEAFF. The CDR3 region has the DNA TGTGCCAGCAGTTTCCAGGGACCCACTGAAGCTTTCTTT.

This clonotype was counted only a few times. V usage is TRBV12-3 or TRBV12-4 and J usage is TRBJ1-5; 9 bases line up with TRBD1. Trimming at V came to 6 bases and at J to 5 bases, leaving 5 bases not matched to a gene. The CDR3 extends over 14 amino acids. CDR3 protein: CASRPTGGDQPQHF. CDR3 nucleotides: TGTGCCAGCAGACCGACAGGGGGGGATCAGCCCCAGCATTTT.

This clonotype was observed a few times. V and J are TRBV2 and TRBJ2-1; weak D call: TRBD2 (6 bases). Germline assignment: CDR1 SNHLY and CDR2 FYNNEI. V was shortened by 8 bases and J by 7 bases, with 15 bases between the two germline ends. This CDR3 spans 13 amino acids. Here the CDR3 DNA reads TGTGCCAGCCTCAAGGCCGGGGGAAATGAGCAGTTCTTC. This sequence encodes CASLKAGGNEQFF.

The chain's CDR3 is CASSRGLAGVPYEQYF. The DNA for the CDR3 is TGTGCCAGCAGCCGAGGACTAGCGGGAGTCCCCTACGAGCAGTACTTC. The V and J genes are TRBV12-3 or TRBV12-4 and TRBJ2-7, with 13 bases identical to TRBD2. V lost 6 bases to trimming and J lost 2 bases; unmatched junction nucleotides: 7. The CDR3 runs to 16 residues.

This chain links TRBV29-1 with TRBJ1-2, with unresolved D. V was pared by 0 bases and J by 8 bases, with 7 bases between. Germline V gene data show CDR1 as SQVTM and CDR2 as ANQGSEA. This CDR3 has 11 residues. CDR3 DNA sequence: TGCAGCGTTGAAGATCCGGGAGGCTACACCTTC. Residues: CSVEDPGGYTF.

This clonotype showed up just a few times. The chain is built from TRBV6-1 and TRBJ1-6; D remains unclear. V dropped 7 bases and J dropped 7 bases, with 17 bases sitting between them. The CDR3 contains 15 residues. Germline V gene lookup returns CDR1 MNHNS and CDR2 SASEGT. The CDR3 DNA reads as TGTGCCAGCAAAGGACCCTCTCAAGCCAATTCACCCCTCCACTTT. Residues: CASKGPSQANSPLHF.

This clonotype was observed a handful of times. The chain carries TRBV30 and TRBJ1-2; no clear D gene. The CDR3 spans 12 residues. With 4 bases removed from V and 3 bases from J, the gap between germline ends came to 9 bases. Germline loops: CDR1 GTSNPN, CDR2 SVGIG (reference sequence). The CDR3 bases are TGTGCCTGGACTTTGGAGGACTATGGCTACACCTTC. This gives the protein CAWTLEDYGYTF.

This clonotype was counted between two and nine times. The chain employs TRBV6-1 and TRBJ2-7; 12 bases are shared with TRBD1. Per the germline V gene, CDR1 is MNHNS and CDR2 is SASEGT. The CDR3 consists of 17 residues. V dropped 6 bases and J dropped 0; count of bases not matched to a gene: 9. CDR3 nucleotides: TGTGCCAGCAGCCGCTCCGGGACAGGGGGCGGCTCCTACGAGCAGTACTTC. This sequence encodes CASSRSGTGGGSYEQYF.

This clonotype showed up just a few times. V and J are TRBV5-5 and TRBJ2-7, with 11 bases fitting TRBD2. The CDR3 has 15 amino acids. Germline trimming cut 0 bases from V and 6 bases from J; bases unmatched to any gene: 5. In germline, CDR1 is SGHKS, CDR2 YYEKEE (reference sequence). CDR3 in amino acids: CASSLELAGVGEQYF. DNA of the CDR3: TGTGCCAGCAGCTTGGAACTAGCGGGGGTTGGCGAGCAGTACTTC.